One T cell receptor beta chain is described in this entry. Germline loops: CDR1 SGHRS, CDR2 YFSETQ. Unmatched junction bases numbered 6, after V lost 2 bases and J lost 5 bases. This CDR3 region has 16 residues. TCRdb's table, derived via immunoSEQ multiplex PCR, lists solely in-frame clones and lacks some. The sample records around 61,000 clones, about four fifths being singletons. This sample was taken from a study of OX40 agonist ivuxolimab in advanced cancers. In the study overall: From roughly 23 to 90 years was the age range, with a mean of around 56 years, and 65% to 90% were male. Prior anti-PD-1, anti-PD-L1 or anti-CTLA-4 therapy did not bar entry, and about 40% had some.

The chain combines TRBV5-1 with TRBJ2-2; 10 bases are a match to TRBD1. The TCR comes from an adult with an advanced solid tumor such as melanoma, head and neck, liver or kidney cancer. The material was CD4+ or CD8+ T cells sorted from blood, obtained in a trial of the OX40 agonist ivuxolimab. The CDR3 sequence: CASSLRTGGRTGELFF. The DNA for the CDR3 is TGCGCCAGCAGCTTACGGACAGGGGGGAGAACCGGGGAGCTGTTTTTT.